Reported below is one T cell receptor (beta chain). These data belong to a study of blood T cell repertoires in COVID-19. Study-level information: Both acute and convalescent COVID-19 samples were obtained from the United States, Italy and Spain.

In the authors' methods: Researchers report that nucleated cell counts were estimated from reference gene primer amplification. Using immunoSEQ multiplex PCR, the repertoire was profiled, and TCRdb retains in-frame clones only, with some absent. V, J and clone size derive from that table, while D and trimming were established from the DNA sequence. The sample has about 95,000 clones, roughly 76% seen once; the top ten hold less than 6%. Germline V lookup: CDR1 SGHNT, CDR2 YYREEE (reference sequence). CDR3 size: 15 residues. V gave up 5 bases and J gave up 6 bases; unmatched junction bases: 9. Sequencing was carried out using peripheral blood. V and J are TRBV5-4 and TRBJ2-1, with TRBD1 matching 9 bases. The sequence was obtained from an elderly man with COVID-19, enrolled during active disease. The CDR3 reads CASRRSGTGPNEQFF. The CDR3 DNA is TGTGCCAGCAGAAGATCCGGGACAGGGCCCAATGAGCAGTTCTTC.